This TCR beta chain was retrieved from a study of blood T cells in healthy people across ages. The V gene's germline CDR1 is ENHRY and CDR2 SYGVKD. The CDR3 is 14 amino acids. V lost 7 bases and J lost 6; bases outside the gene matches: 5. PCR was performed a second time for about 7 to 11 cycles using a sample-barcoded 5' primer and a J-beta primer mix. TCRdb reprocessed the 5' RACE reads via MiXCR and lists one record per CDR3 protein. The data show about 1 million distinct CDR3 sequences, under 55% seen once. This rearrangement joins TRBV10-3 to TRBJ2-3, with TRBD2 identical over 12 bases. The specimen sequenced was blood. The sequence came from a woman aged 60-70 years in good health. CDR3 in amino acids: CAIKTSGRGDTQYF. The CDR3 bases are TGTGCCATCAAGACTAGCGGGAGAGGGGATACGCAGTATTTT.